Following are 5 T cell receptor beta chains from one sample sequenced in a study of beta chain features in type 1 diabetes. cDNA synthesis used the whole RNA isolate, giving expressed TCRB sequences. Measured with immunoSEQ multiplex PCR; TCRdb has only the in-frame clones, and not every one. The sample shows around 340,000 clones, about 20% of them seen only once. Sequencing input: naive CD4+ T cells from blood. Receptor source: a woman under 30 in good health.

This clone was observed a handful of times. The chain employs TRBV7-9 and TRBJ1-2; D perhaps matches TRBD1 (5 bases). The CDR3 sequence is 17 residues long. The V end lost 5 bases, the J end lost 3 bases, and 22 bases lay between the germline ends. Germline assignment: CDR1 SEHNR and CDR2 FQNEAQ (reference sequence). This CDR3 is CASSSSGTLSGDYGYTF. Written as DNA, the CDR3 is TGTGCCAGCAGCAGCTCCGGGACTCTGTCCGGGGACTATGGCTACACCTTC.

The rearrangement uses TRBV30 and TRBJ1-3; perhaps TRBD1 as D (5 bases). CDR1 and CDR2 from the germline V gene are GTSNPN and SVGIG (reference sequence). V dropped 5 bases and J dropped 0 bases, with 20 bases sitting between them. The CDR3 runs 17 residues. The CDR3 DNA reads as TGTGCCTGGGGGACTGGGAGGTCTCTACCCTCTGGAAACACCATATATTTT. This encodes CAWGTGRSLPSGNTIYF.

The chain has TRBV19 and TRBJ2-7; 9 bases align to TRBD1. The CDR3 has 13 residues. The germline gives CDR1 LNHDA, CDR2 SQIVND (reference sequence). The V segment lost 8 bases and the J segment 2 bases; nucleotides outside the gene matches: 4. The CDR3 spells CASGRDRAYEQYF. The DNA of the CDR3 is TGTGCCAGTGGCCGGGACAGGGCCTACGAGCAGTACTTC. Drawing the rest from reference TRBV19 and TRBJ2-7, the complete variable domain is DGGITQSPKYLFRKEGQNVTLSCEQNLNHDAMYWYRQDPGQGLRLIYYSQIVNDFQKGDIAEGYSVSREKKESFPLTVTSAQKNPTAFYLCASGRDRAYEQYFGPGTRLTVT.

This clone came up a few times. The V and J genes are TRBV14 and TRBJ1-4; TRBD1 aligns across 7 bases. This CDR3 spans 13 amino acids. After removal of 8 bases from V and 7 bases from J, the junction contained 7 bases not matched to a gene. The germline gives CDR1 SGHDN, CDR2 FVKESK. CDR3 in DNA: TGTGCCAGCCTTAAGGGGGCGGGTGAAAAACTGTTTTTT. It codes for CASLKGAGEKLFF.

This clone turned up a few times. This sequence joins TRBV13 and TRBJ2-7; 10 bases agree with TRBD1. The germline gives CDR1 PRHDT, CDR2 FYEKMQ (reference sequence). V gave up 3 bases and J gave up 6 bases; unmatched junction bases: 5. This CDR3 has 14 residues. This CDR3 reads CASSLKGTGVEQYF. In nucleotides, the CDR3 is TGTGCCAGCAGCTTGAAAGGGACAGGGGTCGAGCAGTACTTC. Together with reference TRBV13 and TRBJ2-7, the CDR3 gives the full variable domain: AAGVIQSPRHLIKEKRETATLKCYPIPRHDTVYWYQQGPGQDPQFLISFYEKMQSDKGSIPDRFSAQQFSDYHSELNMSSLELGDSALYFCASSLKGTGVEQYFGPGTRLTVT.